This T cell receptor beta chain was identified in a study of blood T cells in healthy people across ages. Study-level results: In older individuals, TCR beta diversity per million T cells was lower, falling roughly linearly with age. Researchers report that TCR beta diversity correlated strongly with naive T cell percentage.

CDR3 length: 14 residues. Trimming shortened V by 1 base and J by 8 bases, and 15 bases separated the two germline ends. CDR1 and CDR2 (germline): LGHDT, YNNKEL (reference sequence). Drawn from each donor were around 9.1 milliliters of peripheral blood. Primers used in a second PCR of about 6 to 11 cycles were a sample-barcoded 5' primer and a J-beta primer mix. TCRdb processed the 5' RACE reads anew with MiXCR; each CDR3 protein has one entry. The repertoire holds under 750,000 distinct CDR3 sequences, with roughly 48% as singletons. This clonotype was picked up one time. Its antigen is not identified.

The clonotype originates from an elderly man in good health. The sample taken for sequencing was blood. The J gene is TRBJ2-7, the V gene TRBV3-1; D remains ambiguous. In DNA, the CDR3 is TGTGCCAGCAGCCAAGCTCTGGGGTCTACCAAGCAGTACTTC. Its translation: CASSQALGSTKQYF.